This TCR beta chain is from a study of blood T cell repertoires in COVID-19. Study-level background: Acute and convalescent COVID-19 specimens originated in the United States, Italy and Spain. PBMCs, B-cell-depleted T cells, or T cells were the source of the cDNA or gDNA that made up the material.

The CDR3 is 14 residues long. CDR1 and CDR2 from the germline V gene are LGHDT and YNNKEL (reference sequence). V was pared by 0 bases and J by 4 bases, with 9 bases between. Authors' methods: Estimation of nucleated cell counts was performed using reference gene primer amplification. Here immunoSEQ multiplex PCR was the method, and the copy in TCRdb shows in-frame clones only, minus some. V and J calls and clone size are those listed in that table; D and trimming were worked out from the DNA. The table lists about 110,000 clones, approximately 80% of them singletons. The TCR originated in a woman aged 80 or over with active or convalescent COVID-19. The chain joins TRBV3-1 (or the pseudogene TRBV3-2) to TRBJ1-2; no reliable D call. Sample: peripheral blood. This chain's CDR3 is CASSQDGQVYGYTF. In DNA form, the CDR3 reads TGTGCCAGCAGCCAAGACGGCCAGGTCTATGGCTACACCTTC.